This T cell receptor beta chain was identified during a study of PD-1 blockade in classical Hodgkin lymphoma. Study-wide findings and caveats: What drove the repertoire differences, possibly disease activity or prior therapy, has not been defined. Reports indicated that newly diagnosed patients had lower baseline TCR diversity than healthy donors did.

Profiled with immunoSEQ multiplex PCR; TCRdb holds only in-frame clones, not every one. This table has 20,000 to 25,000 clones, more than 85% appearing once. Time point noted: newly diagnosed, previously untreated cHL patient sample. With magnetic negative selection, CD4+ T cells were purified from PBMCs that had been thawed. PBMCs representing newly diagnosed, untreated classical Hodgkin lymphoma functioned as the comparison. Of note for this clone: Antigen unknown.

CDR1 and CDR2 (germline): SGHRS, YFSETQ. This CDR3 has 15 amino acids. With 0 bases removed from V and 0 bases from J, the gap between germline ends came to 7 bases. The specimen was CD4+ T cells from blood. The sequence was collected from a human donor with classical Hodgkin lymphoma. The genes are TRBV5-1 and TRBJ1-5; D not certain. The CDR3: CASSLEGYSNQPQHF. DNA for the CDR3: TGCGCCAGCAGCTTGGAGGGCTATAGCAATCAGCCCCAGCATTTT. Using reference TRBV5-1 and TRBJ1-5 for the parts outside the CDR3, the full variable domain is KAGVTQTPRYLIKTRGQQVTLSCSPISGHRSVSWYQQTPGQGLQFLFEYFSETQRNKGNFPGRFSGRQFSNSRSEMNVSTLELGDSALYLCASSLEGYSNQPQHFGDGTRLSIL.